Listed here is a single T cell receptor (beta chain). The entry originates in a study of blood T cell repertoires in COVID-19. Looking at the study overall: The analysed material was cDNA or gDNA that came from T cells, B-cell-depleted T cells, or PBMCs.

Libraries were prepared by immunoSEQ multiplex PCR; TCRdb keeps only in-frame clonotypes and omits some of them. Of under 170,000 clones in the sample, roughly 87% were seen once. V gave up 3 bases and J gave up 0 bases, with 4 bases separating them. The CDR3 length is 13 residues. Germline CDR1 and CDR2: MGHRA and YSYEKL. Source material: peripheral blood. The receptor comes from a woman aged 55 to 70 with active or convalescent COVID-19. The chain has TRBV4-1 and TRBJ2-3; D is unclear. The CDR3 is CASSQQSTDTQYF. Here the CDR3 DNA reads TGCGCCAGCAGCCAGCAGAGCACAGATACGCAGTATTTT.